A single sample gave rise to the 5 T cell receptor beta chains below, sequenced in a study of tumor-infiltrating lymphocytes in primary liver carcinoma. The source of the blood RNA was unsorted whole blood, and germline DNA was extracted as well. With a constant-region primer, TCR beta cDNA was made from roughly 500 ng of total RNA. Libraries for TCR beta were built through three nested multiplex PCR rounds, which together made up a slightly modified ARM-PCR procedure. A C-beta reverse primer and TRBV1-TRBV30 forward primers served in each of the first two PCR rounds, at approximately 10 cycles apiece. MiXCR, run by TCRdb on the multiplex PCR reads, gives a single entry per CDR3 protein. This table holds about 180,000 distinct CDR3 sequences, over 45% found once. The specimen sequenced was peripheral blood. These receptors were taken from a man aged 40-50 years with primary liver carcinoma and hepatitis B virus infection.

The chain has TRBV2 and TRBJ2-5; D call uncertain. Germline V gives CDR1 SNHLY, CDR2 FYNNEI. The CDR3 has 14 residues. The V end was cut by 7 bases, the J end by 5 bases, with 17 bases between. The chain's CDR3 is CASKVSTSGETQYF. The DNA for the CDR3 is TGTGCCAGCAAGGTCAGCACCTCTGGGGAGACCCAGTACTTC.

Concerning this clonotype: A much larger clone lies one base from this, so it may be a read error. The chain links TRBV11-2 to TRBJ2-3; D may be TRBD1 (5 bases). This CDR3 comprises 16 residues. CDR1 is SGHAT, CDR2 FQNNGV, per germline. The V and J ends lost 6 bases and 0 bases respectively, with 16 bases between them. This CDR3 reads CASRNLGKGSTDTQYF. Written as DNA, the CDR3 is TGTGCCAGCAGAAATTTGGGAAAGGGGAGCACAGATACGCAGTATTTT.

The V call is TRBV6-5, the J call TRBJ1-1; tentatively, D is TRBD1 (5 bases). Looked up from germline, CDR1 is MNHEY and CDR2 is SVGAGI. The CDR3 runs to 15 residues. Between the trimmed V and J ends, which lost 7 bases and 4 bases, there was a span of 19 bases. The CDR3 protein is CASTLGGVGGTEAFF. CDR3 DNA sequence: TGTGCCAGCACTTTAGGAGGGGTTGGGGGCACTGAAGCTTTCTTT.

Only a few counts were recorded for this clonotype. One junction end disagrees with the germline gene, perhaps due to a read error. The chain recombines TRBV4-1 with TRBJ1-5, with D unresolved. This CDR3 is 15 amino acids long. Germline-derived CDR1 and CDR2 are MGHRA and YSYEKL. CDR3 in amino acids: CASSQEGSVNQPQHF. CDR3 in DNA: TGTGCCAGCAGCCAAGAAGGATCTGTAAATCAGCCCCAGCATTTT.

In regard to this clonotype: One end of the junction is discordant with germline, which a read error may explain. The chain combines TRBV11-2 with TRBJ2-7; D uncertain. Germline V gene lookup returns CDR1 SGHAT and CDR2 FQNNGV. The CDR3 has 12 amino acids. This chain's CDR3 is CVSCVAGYEQYF. Here the CDR3 DNA reads TGTGTCAGCTGCGTAGCAGGCTACGAGCAGTACTTC.